This entry concerns a single T cell receptor (beta chain). Its binding antigen is unknown. No much larger clonotype is one base removed from it; base qualities were not supplied. These data originate in a study of blood T cell repertoires in COVID-19 (TCRdb year 2020). In terms of the full investigation: Samples covering the acute and convalescent phases of COVID-19 were provided by collaborators in the United States, Italy and Spain. The samples were drawn from two sources: the first 160 participants of the ongoing ImmuneRACE study, and 950 to 1,500 subjects contributed by 6 global collaborators. The repertoires were made available in a free public database intended to serve as a resource for research on the immune response to SARS-CoV-2. The material from the prospective study consisted of cDNA or gDNA derived from T cells, B-cell-depleted T cells, or PBMCs. HLA class I and class II types, where available, came from metadata supplied by the sample provider rather than from assay-based typing. A de-identified subject ID, COVID-19 status, age in years and sex were almost always included in the sample metadata. Deeply sampled blood TCRbeta repertoires from subjects exposed to, actively infected with, or recovered from COVID-19 were included in the dataset. Study-wide findings and limitations: How much clinical and demographic metadata was included differed by source and by participant, and the metadata was provided uncurated.

At one collaborating source in Seattle, patients were enrolled during active infection and were followed longitudinally through the course of disease. Each collaborating institution followed its own protocols to collect whole blood in K2EDTA tubes. For TCRbeta analysis, collaborators shipped samples in one of three forms: frozen whole blood, isolated PBMCs, or DNA extracted from either of those sample types. TCRbeta CDR3 regions were amplified from genomic DNA using the immunoSEQ Assay, a bias-controlled multiplex PCR. From the authors' description of their analysis: The number of nucleated cells in each sample was estimated by amplification of reference gene primers within the assay. Sequence reads were collapsed and filtered to measure the absolute abundance of every unique TCRbeta CDR3 rearrangement. For each sample, productive Simpson clonality was calculated as the square root of Simpson's diversity index over productive rearrangements. TCRdb took over this immuneACCESS table, retaining in-frame rearrangements with V and J assigned. Such tables are incomplete; in checked studies, under half of the missing clones stem from an unresolved V gene, and the remainder is unexplained. Clone size and V and J calls were adopted from that table, with D and trimming inferred from the DNA. For this sample the table gives around 170,000 clones, of which roughly four fifths were detected only once. 6% to 8.5% of the sample comes from the top ten.

Deletion took 0 bases off V and 7 bases off J, with a span of 9 bases between the germline ends. The CDR3, cysteine through phenylalanine, is 13 amino acids long. Only CDR3 DNA remains: 39 bases, in frame from the first base. In the germline V gene, CDR1 corresponds to MDHEN and CDR2 to SYDVKM. The sample was peripheral blood. The sequence links TRBV28 to TRBJ1-2, and TRBD1 may be the D gene, going by 5 matching bases. The receptor was isolated from a woman aged 70-85 years with COVID-19, enrolled during active disease. In nucleotide form, the sequence is TGTGCCAGCAGTTTATGGGGGCAGGGTGGCTACACCTTC. It translates to CASSLWGQGGYTF.